A selection of T cell receptor beta chains follows, all from one sample in a study of post-analysis software for immune sequencing data. TCRdb re-called the PCR reads through MiXCR, storing one row per CDR3 protein. The sample has 740,000 or so distinct CDR3 sequences, approximately 53% seen once. Sequenced material: blood. The receptors here all came from a girl aged 5-17 years with multiple sclerosis. CDR3s include the opening cysteine and the closing phenylalanine or tryptophan. D genes are given only for firm matches. Size is omitted from some rows. Given values are once, few, many or a class for expanded clones.

cdr3_aa: CASTRGWNEQFF
cdr3_nt: TGCGCCAGCACCAGGGGGTGGAATGAGCAGTTCTTC
d_call: TRBD1
clone_size: .
v_call: TRBV5-1
j_call: TRBJ2-1

cdr3_aa: CASSLGGLAGVSETQYF
cdr3_nt: TGCGCCAGCAGCTTGGGGGGACTAGCGGGAGTTTCGGAGACCCAGTACTTC
d_call: TRBD2
clone_size: .
v_call: TRBV5-1
j_call: TRBJ2-5

cdr3_aa: CSVGVDTDTQYF
cdr3_nt: TGCAGCGTTGGCGTGGACACAGATACGCAGTATTTT
d_call: .
clone_size: few
v_call: TRBV29-1
j_call: TRBJ2-3

cdr3_aa: CASSRSGGVQETQYF
cdr3_nt: TGTGCCAGCAGTCGTAGCGGGGGGGTTCAAGAGACCCAGTACTTC
d_call: TRBD2
clone_size: .
v_call: TRBV7-3
j_call: TRBJ2-5

cdr3_aa: CASRPLAGGRENEQFF
cdr3_nt: TGTGCCAGCAGGCCCTTAGCGGGAGGGCGGGAGAATGAGCAGTTCTTC
d_call: TRBD2
clone_size: .
v_call: TRBV7-6
j_call: TRBJ2-1

cdr3_aa: CASSLSRTRDREGYEQYF
cdr3_nt: TGCGCCAGCAGCTTGAGCAGAACCCGGGACAGGGAGGGGTACGAGCAGTACTTC
d_call: TRBD1
clone_size: .
v_call: TRBV5-1
j_call: TRBJ2-7

cdr3_aa: CTSSLDPGSDEQYF
cdr3_nt: TGTACCAGCAGCTTAGACCCGGGCTCAGACGAGCAGTACTTC
d_call: .
clone_size: few
v_call: TRBV7-6
j_call: TRBJ2-7

cdr3_aa: CASSRISGRAYNEQFF
cdr3_nt: TGTGCCAGCAGTCGGATTAGCGGGAGGGCCTATAATGAGCAGTTCTTC
d_call: TRBD2
clone_size: few
v_call: TRBV6-5
j_call: TRBJ2-1

cdr3_aa: CASSLRPDGYGYTF
cdr3_nt: TGTGCCAGCAGCCTACGCCCGGACGGCTATGGCTACACCTTC
d_call: .
clone_size: .
v_call: TRBV14
j_call: TRBJ1-2

cdr3_aa: CASSLLGGSGEQYF
cdr3_nt: TGTGCCAGCAGTTTATTGGGCGGGTCTGGGGAGCAGTACTTC
d_call: .
clone_size: .
v_call: TRBV27
j_call: TRBJ2-7

cdr3_aa: CASAGLLYEQYF
cdr3_nt: TGTGCCAGCGCGGGGCTACTCTACGAGCAGTACTTC
d_call: .
clone_size: .
v_call: TRBV7-2
j_call: TRBJ2-7

cdr3_aa: CSVFKRSVNEQYF
cdr3_nt: TGCAGCGTTTTTAAACGCAGCGTTAACGAGCAGTACTTC
d_call: .
clone_size: .
v_call: TRBV29-1
j_call: TRBJ2-7

cdr3_aa: CASSSPAGRAETQYF
cdr3_nt: TGTGCCAGCAGCTCCCCGGCGGGGCGGGCGGAGACGCAGTATTTT
d_call: .
clone_size: .
v_call: TRBV11-2
j_call: TRBJ2-3

cdr3_aa: CASSSGTGSSYEQYF
cdr3_nt: TGTGCTAGCAGCTCAGGGACAGGGTCCTCCTACGAGCAGTACTTC
d_call: TRBD1
clone_size: many
v_call: TRBV5-1
j_call: TRBJ2-7

cdr3_aa: CASSVRDRVTDTQYF
cdr3_nt: TGTGCCAGCAGCGTCCGGGACAGGGTCACAGATACGCAGTATTTT
d_call: TRBD1
clone_size: .
v_call: TRBV6-1
j_call: TRBJ2-3

cdr3_aa: CASRRQQNQPQHF
cdr3_nt: TGTGCCAGCAGAAGACAGCAAAATCAGCCCCAGCATTTT
d_call: .
clone_size: .
v_call: TRBV6-6
j_call: TRBJ1-5

cdr3_aa: CASSLERVGETQYF
cdr3_nt: TGCGCCAGCAGCTTGGAGAGGGTTGGGGAGACCCAGTACTTC
d_call: .
clone_size: .
v_call: TRBV5-1
j_call: TRBJ2-5

cdr3_aa: CASSPQGQGATWGYTF
cdr3_nt: TGTGCCAGCAGCCCCCAAGGGCAGGGGGCGACGTGGGGCTACACCTTC
d_call: TRBD1
clone_size: .
v_call: TRBV7-9
j_call: TRBJ1-2

cdr3_aa: CASSFDRVLSDTQYF
cdr3_nt: TGTGCCAGCAGCTTCGACAGGGTACTATCAGATACGCAGTATTTT
d_call: TRBD1
clone_size: .
v_call: TRBV7-3
j_call: TRBJ2-3

cdr3_aa: CSKSRTGKETQYF
cdr3_nt: TGCAGCAAATCCCGGACAGGAAAAGAGACCCAGTACTTC
d_call: TRBD1
clone_size: .
v_call: TRBV20-1
j_call: TRBJ2-5

cdr3_aa: CASGLAGGLEQYF
cdr3_nt: TGTGCTAGTGGGTTGGCGGGGGGCCTCGAGCAGTACTTC
d_call: TRBD2
clone_size: .
v_call: TRBV12-5
j_call: TRBJ2-7

cdr3_aa: CASSSGPRGNIQYF
cdr3_nt: TGTGCCAGCAGCTCCGGGCCGAGGGGAAACATTCAGTACTTC
d_call: .
clone_size: .
v_call: TRBV5-5
j_call: TRBJ2-4

cdr3_aa: CASSIQGGDIQYF
cdr3_nt: TGTGCCAGCAGCATCCAGGGAGGAGACATTCAGTACTTC
d_call: .
clone_size: .
v_call: TRBV3-1
j_call: TRBJ2-4

cdr3_aa: CASSRSSGDQETQYF
cdr3_nt: TGCGCCAGCAGCAGGTCTAGCGGGGACCAAGAGACCCAGTACTTC
d_call: TRBD2
clone_size: .
v_call: TRBV5-1
j_call: TRBJ2-5

cdr3_aa: CASTFRLAGGYNEQFF
cdr3_nt: TGCGCCAGCACCTTCAGACTAGCGGGAGGGTACAATGAGCAGTTCTTC
d_call: TRBD2
clone_size: few
v_call: TRBV5-1
j_call: TRBJ2-1

cdr3_aa: CASSPLGGTNEKLFF
cdr3_nt: TGCGCCAGCAGCCCCCTTGGAGGAACTAATGAAAAACTGTTTTTT
d_call: .
clone_size: .
v_call: TRBV5-1
j_call: TRBJ1-4

cdr3_aa: CASSNPTVSPGNEQFF
cdr3_nt: TGTGCCAGCAGCAACCCGACAGTATCGCCTGGCAATGAGCAGTTCTTC
d_call: .
clone_size: .
v_call: TRBV11-2
j_call: TRBJ2-1

cdr3_aa: CASSGTTLNEQFF
cdr3_nt: TGTGCCAGCAGCGGGACGACCCTCAATGAGCAGTTCTTC
d_call: .
clone_size: .
v_call: TRBV6-5
j_call: TRBJ2-1

cdr3_aa: CSVDPDRGRNEQFF
cdr3_nt: TGCAGCGTCGATCCGGACAGGGGGCGGAATGAGCAGTTCTTC
d_call: TRBD1
clone_size: .
v_call: TRBV29-1
j_call: TRBJ2-1

cdr3_aa: CSGMTGLNTEAFF
cdr3_nt: TGCAGCGGAATGACAGGGCTGAACACTGAAGCTTTCTTT
d_call: TRBD1
clone_size: .
v_call: TRBV29-1
j_call: TRBJ1-1

cdr3_aa: CARTGGLISGANVLTF
cdr3_nt: TGTGCCCGGACAGGGGGACTCATCTCTGGGGCCAACGTCCTGACTTTC
d_call: .
clone_size: .
v_call: TRBV21-1
j_call: TRBJ2-6

cdr3_aa: CASHRQGTIPYEQYF
cdr3_nt: TGTGCCAGCCACCGACAGGGGACCATCCCCTACGAGCAGTACTTC
d_call: TRBD1
clone_size: .
v_call: TRBV27
j_call: TRBJ2-7

cdr3_aa: CASSLQQGETQYF
cdr3_nt: TGTGCCAGCAGCTTACAACAGGGGGAGACCCAGTACTTC
d_call: TRBD1
clone_size: .
v_call: TRBV7-3
j_call: TRBJ2-5

cdr3_aa: CASSLEPGTGRGDIQYF
cdr3_nt: TGCGCCAGCAGCTTGGAGCCCGGGACAGGGAGGGGAGACATTCAGTACTTC
d_call: TRBD1
clone_size: .
v_call: TRBV5-1
j_call: TRBJ2-4

cdr3_aa: CSASPFSAGETQYF
cdr3_nt: TGCAGTGCCAGCCCATTTAGCGCGGGAGAGACCCAGTACTTC
d_call: .
clone_size: .
v_call: TRBV20-1
j_call: TRBJ2-5

cdr3_aa: CASSKEGGGGFSAYNEQFF
cdr3_nt: TGTGCCAGCAGCAAAGAGGGGGGAGGGGGATTTAGCGCCTACAATGAGCAGTTCTTC
d_call: .
clone_size: few
v_call: TRBV21-1
j_call: TRBJ2-1

cdr3_aa: CASTQTVLDGTDLSGYTF
cdr3_nt: TGTGCCAGCACCCAAACGGTCTTGGACGGGACAGACCTTAGTGGCTACACCTTC
d_call: TRBD1
clone_size: .
v_call: TRBV7-9
j_call: TRBJ1-2

cdr3_aa: CASSREASTDTQYF
cdr3_nt: TGCGCCAGCAGTCGAGAGGCTAGCACAGATACGCAGTATTTT
d_call: .
clone_size: .
v_call: TRBV5-1
j_call: TRBJ2-3

cdr3_aa: CATSLTSGTSTGELFF
cdr3_nt: TGTGCCACCAGTTTAACCTCCGGGACTAGCACCGGGGAGCTGTTTTTT
d_call: TRBD2
clone_size: .
v_call: TRBV15
j_call: TRBJ2-2

cdr3_aa: CASSPALGVTKNIQYF
cdr3_nt: TGTGCCAGCAGCCCTGCCCTGGGGGTGACCAAAAACATTCAGTACTTC
d_call: .
clone_size: .
v_call: TRBV14
j_call: TRBJ2-4

cdr3_aa: CSARVGEKRVITDTQYF
cdr3_nt: TGCAGTGCTAGAGTGGGAGAGAAGCGGGTGATCACAGATACGCAGTATTTT
d_call: .
clone_size: few
v_call: TRBV20-1
j_call: TRBJ2-3

cdr3_aa: CASSPTRQQGSGETQYF
cdr3_nt: TGTGCCAGCTCACCTACACGTCAACAGGGGAGTGGCGAGACCCAGTACTTC
d_call: TRBD1
clone_size: few
v_call: TRBV18
j_call: TRBJ2-5

cdr3_aa: CASSLGLGRQETQYF
cdr3_nt: TGTGCCAGCAGCTTAGGGTTAGGTCGCCAAGAGACCCAGTACTTC
d_call: .
clone_size: .
v_call: TRBV7-2
j_call: TRBJ2-5

cdr3_aa: CAIRNTDTQYF
cdr3_nt: TGTGCCATCAGAAACACAGATACGCAGTATTTT
d_call: .
clone_size: few
v_call: TRBV10-3
j_call: TRBJ2-3

cdr3_aa: CATNRASWGSVEQYF
cdr3_nt: TGTGCCACCAACAGAGCGTCCTGGGGTTCTGTCGAGCAGTACTTC
d_call: .
clone_size: .
v_call: TRBV15
j_call: TRBJ2-7

cdr3_aa: CSARVGASSGETQYF
cdr3_nt: TGCAGTGCTAGAGTGGGCGCTAGCAGCGGAGAGACCCAGTACTTC
d_call: .
clone_size: .
v_call: TRBV20-1
j_call: TRBJ2-5

cdr3_aa: CASSESRARNEQYF
cdr3_nt: TGTGCCAGCAGTGAATCCAGGGCTCGCAATGAGCAGTACTTC
d_call: .
clone_size: once
v_call: TRBV2
j_call: TRBJ2-5

cdr3_aa: CASRPDWLQETQYF
cdr3_nt: TGTGCCAGCAGACCGGACTGGCTCCAAGAGACCCAGTACTTC
d_call: .
clone_size: few
v_call: TRBV27
j_call: TRBJ2-5

cdr3_aa: CASSPVPGASYEQYF
cdr3_nt: TGTGCCAGCTCACCCGTGCCAGGGGCCTCCTACGAGCAGTACTTC
d_call: .
clone_size: .
v_call: TRBV18
j_call: TRBJ2-7

cdr3_aa: CASSFSGGAIEQFF
cdr3_nt: TGTGCCAGCAGTTTCAGCGGGGGGGCAATTGAGCAGTTCTTC
d_call: TRBD2
clone_size: .
v_call: TRBV12-3/TRBV12-4
j_call: TRBJ2-1

cdr3_aa: CASSYSGGARGYNEQFF
cdr3_nt: TGTGCCAGCAGTTACTCAGGCGGGGCAAGGGGCTACAATGAGCAGTTCTTC
d_call: .
clone_size: few
v_call: TRBV6-5
j_call: TRBJ2-1

cdr3_aa: CSATGGRTYNSPLHF
cdr3_nt: TGCAGTGCTACCGGGGGACGGACATATAATTCACCCCTCCACTTT
d_call: .
clone_size: once
v_call: TRBV20-1
j_call: TRBJ1-6

cdr3_aa: CASSIYGYNEQFF
cdr3_nt: TGCGCCAGCAGCATATATGGCTACAATGAGCAGTTCTTC
d_call: .
clone_size: few
v_call: TRBV5-1
j_call: TRBJ2-1

cdr3_aa: CASRGLAGAEQFF
cdr3_nt: TGTGCCAGCCGGGGGTTGGCGGGGGCGGAGCAGTTCTTC
d_call: .
clone_size: few
v_call: TRBV6-5
j_call: TRBJ2-1

cdr3_aa: CASSPIPKGWLAETYEQYF
cdr3_nt: TGTGCCAGCAGTCCCATCCCGAAAGGCTGGCTAGCGGAGACCTACGAGCAGTACTTC
d_call: TRBD2
clone_size: .
v_call: TRBV28
j_call: TRBJ2-7

cdr3_aa: CASSLGHSFGQGDSGANVLTF
cdr3_nt: TGCGCCAGCAGCTTAGGCCATTCTTTCGGACAGGGGGACTCTGGGGCCAACGTCCTGACTTTC
d_call: TRBD1
clone_size: .
v_call: TRBV5-1
j_call: TRBJ2-6

cdr3_aa: CASSLPGHGNEQFF
cdr3_nt: TGCGCCAGCAGCTTGCCAGGGCACGGCAATGAGCAGTTCTTC
d_call: .
clone_size: few
v_call: TRBV5-1
j_call: TRBJ2-1

cdr3_aa: CASSDGTSVTETQYF
cdr3_nt: TGTGCCAGCAGCGATGGAACTAGCGTCACAGAGACCCAGTACTTC
d_call: TRBD2
clone_size: .
v_call: TRBV9
j_call: TRBJ2-5

cdr3_aa: CAIKLAGGDEQFF
cdr3_nt: TGTGCCATCAAGCTAGCGGGAGGGGATGAGCAGTTCTTC
d_call: TRBD2
clone_size: few
v_call: TRBV10-3
j_call: TRBJ2-1